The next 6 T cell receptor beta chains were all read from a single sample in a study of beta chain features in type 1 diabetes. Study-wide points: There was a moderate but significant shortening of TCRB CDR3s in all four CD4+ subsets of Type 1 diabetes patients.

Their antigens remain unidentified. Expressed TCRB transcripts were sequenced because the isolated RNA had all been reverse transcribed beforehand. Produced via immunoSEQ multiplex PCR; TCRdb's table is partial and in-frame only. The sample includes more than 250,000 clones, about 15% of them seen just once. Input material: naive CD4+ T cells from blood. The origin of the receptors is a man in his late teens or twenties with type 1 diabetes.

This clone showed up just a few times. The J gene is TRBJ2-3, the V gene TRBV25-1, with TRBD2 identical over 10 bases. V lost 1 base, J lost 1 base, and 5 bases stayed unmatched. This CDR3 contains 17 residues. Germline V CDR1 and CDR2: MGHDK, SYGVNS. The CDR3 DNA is TGTGCCAGCAGTGAATTAGGACTAGCGGACCGCACAGATACGCAGTATTTT. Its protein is CASSELGLADRTDTQYF.

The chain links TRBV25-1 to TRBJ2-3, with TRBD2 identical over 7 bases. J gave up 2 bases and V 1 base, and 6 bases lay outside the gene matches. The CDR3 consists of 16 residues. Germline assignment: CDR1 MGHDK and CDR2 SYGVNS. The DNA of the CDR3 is TGTGCCAGCAGTGAATTTGGGGGAGGGGTCACAGATACGCAGTATTTT. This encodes CASSEFGGGVTDTQYF. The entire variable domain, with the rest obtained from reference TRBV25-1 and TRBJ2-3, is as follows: EADIYQTPRYLVIGTGKKITLECSQTMGHDKMYWYQQDPGMELHLIHYSYGVNSTEKGDLSSESTVSRIRTEHFPLTLESARPSHTSQYLCASSEFGGGVTDTQYFGPGTRLTVL.

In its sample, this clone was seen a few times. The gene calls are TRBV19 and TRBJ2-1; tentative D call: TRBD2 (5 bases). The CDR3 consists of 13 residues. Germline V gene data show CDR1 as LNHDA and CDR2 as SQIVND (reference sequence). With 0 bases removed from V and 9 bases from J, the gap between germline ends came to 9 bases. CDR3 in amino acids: CASSIERLAEQFF. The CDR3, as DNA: TGTGCCAGTAGTATAGAACGGCTAGCTGAGCAGTTCTTC.

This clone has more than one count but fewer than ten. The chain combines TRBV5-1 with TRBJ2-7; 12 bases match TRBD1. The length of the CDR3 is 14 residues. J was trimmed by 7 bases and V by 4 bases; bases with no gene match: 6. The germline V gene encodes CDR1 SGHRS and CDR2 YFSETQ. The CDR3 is CASSLGQGAREQYF. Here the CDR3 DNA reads TGCGCCAGCAGCCTGGGACAGGGGGCGAGAGAGCAGTACTTC.

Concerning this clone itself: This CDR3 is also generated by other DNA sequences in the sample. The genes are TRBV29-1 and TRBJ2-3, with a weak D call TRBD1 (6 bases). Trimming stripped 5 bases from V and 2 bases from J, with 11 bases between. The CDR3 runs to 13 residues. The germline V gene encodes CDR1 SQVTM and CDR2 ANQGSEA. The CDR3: CSVRGRTTDTQYF. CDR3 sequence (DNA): TGCAGCGTTAGGGGGAGAACCACAGATACGCAGTATTTT.

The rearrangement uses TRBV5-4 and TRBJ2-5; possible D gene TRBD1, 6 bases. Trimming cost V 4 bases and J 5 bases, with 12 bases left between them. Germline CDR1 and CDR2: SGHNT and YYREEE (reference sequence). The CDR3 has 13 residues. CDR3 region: CASSRGGPETQYF. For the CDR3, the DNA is TGTGCCAGCAGCCGAGGGGGTCCGGAGACCCAGTACTTC.